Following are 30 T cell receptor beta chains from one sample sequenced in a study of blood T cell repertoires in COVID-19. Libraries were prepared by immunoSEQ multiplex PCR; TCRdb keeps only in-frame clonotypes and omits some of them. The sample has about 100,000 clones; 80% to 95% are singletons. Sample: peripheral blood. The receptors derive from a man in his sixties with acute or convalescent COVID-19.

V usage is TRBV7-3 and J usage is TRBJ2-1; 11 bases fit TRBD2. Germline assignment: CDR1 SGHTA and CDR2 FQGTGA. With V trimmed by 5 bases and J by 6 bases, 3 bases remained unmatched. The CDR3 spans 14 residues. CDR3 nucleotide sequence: TGTGCCAGCAGCGTAGCGGGAGGGCCCAATGAGCAGTTCTTC. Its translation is CASSVAGGPNEQFF.

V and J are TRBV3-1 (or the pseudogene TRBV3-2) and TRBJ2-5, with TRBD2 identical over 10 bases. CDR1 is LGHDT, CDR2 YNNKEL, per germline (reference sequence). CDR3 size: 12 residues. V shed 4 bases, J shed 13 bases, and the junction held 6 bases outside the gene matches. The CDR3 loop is CASSPGLAATYF. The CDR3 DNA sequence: TGTGCCAGCAGCCCCGGACTAGCGGCTACGTACTTC.

CDR3 region: CASSESGDGQPQHF. The CDR3, as DNA: TGCGCCAGCAGTGAGTCCGGAGATGGTCAGCCCCAGCATTTT. The V and J genes are TRBV10-1 and TRBJ1-5; D is undetermined. The V end was cut by 0 bases, the J end by 6 bases, with 9 bases between. The CDR3 has 14 residues. CDR1 and CDR2 (germline): WNHNN, SYGVQD (reference sequence).

The CDR3 loop is CASSPGLGYEQYF. The CDR3 nucleotides read TGTGCCAGCTCCCCGGGACTTGGCTACGAGCAGTACTTC. The gene calls are TRBV27 and TRBJ2-7, with D maybe TRBD2 (6 bases). This CDR3 spans 13 amino acids. The germline gives CDR1 MNHEY, CDR2 SMNVEV (reference sequence). Trimming left V 8 bases short and J 3 bases short, with 14 bases between.

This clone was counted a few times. In DNA form, the CDR3 reads TGCAGCGTTGCTACGGGACAGGGGTTGGGTGAAAAACTGTTTTTT. It specifies CSVATGQGLGEKLFF. The chain joins TRBV29-1 to TRBJ1-4; TRBD1 aligns across 10 bases. This CDR3 spans 15 amino acids. V shed 4 bases and J 7 bases; nucleotides not matched to a gene: 9. The germline gives CDR1 SQVTM, CDR2 ANQGSEA.

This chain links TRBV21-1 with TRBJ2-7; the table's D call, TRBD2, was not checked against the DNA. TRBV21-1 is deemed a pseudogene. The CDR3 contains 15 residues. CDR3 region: CASSKIPGGSYEQYF. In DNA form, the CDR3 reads TGTGCCAGCAGCAAAATCCCGGGTGGGAGCTACGAGCAGTACTTC.

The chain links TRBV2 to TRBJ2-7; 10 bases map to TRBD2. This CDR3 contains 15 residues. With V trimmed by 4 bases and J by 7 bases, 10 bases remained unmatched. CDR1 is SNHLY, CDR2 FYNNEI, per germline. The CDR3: CASSGATSGRGEQYV. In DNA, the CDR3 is TGTGCCAGCAGTGGTGCGACTAGCGGGCGGGGGGAGCAGTACGTC.

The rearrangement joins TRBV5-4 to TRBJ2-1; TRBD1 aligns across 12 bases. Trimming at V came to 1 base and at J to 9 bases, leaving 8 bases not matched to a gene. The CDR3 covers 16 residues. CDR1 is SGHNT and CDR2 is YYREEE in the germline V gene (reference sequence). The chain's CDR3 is CASSLIRGQGAVEQFF. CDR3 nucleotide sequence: TGTGCCAGCAGCTTGATCCGGGGACAGGGGGCGGTTGAGCAGTTCTTC. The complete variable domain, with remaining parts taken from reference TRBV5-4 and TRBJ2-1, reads ETGVTQSPTHLIKTRGQQVTLRCSSQSGHNTVSWYQQALGQGPQFIFQYYREEENGRGNFPPRFSGLQFPNYSSELNVNALELDDSALYLCASSLIRGQGAVEQFFGPGTRLTVL.

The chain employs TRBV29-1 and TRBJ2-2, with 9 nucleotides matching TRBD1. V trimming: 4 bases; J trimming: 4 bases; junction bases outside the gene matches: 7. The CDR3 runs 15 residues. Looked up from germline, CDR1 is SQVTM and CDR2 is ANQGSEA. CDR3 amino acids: CSVGKGQGLTGELFF. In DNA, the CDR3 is TGCAGCGTTGGAAAGGGACAGGGACTCACCGGGGAGCTGTTTTTT.

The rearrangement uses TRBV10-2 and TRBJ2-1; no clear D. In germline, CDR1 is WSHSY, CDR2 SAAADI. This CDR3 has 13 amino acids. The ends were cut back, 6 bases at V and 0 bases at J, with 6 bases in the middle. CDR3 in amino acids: CASRRSSYNEQFF. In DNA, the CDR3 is TGCGCCAGCAGACGGAGCTCCTACAATGAGCAGTTCTTC.

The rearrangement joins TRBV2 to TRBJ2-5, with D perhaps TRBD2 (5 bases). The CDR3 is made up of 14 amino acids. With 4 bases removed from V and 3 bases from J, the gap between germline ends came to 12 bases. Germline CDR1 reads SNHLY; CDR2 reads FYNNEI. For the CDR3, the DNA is TGTGCCAGCAGTGCGAGGGCGTCAGAAGAGACCCAGTACTTC. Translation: CASSARASEETQYF.

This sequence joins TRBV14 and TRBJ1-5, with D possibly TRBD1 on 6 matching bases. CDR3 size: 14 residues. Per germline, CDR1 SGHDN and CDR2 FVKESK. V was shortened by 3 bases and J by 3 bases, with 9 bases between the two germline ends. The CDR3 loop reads CASSQTGLNQPQHF. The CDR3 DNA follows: TGTGCCAGCAGCCAGACAGGACTCAATCAGCCCCAGCATTTT.

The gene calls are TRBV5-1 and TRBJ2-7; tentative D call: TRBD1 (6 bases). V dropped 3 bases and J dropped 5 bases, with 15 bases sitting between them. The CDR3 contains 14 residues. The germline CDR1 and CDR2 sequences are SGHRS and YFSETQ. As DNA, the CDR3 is TGCGCCAGCAGCTCCGCGGACAGTAACAACGAGCAGTACTTC. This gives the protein CASSSADSNNEQYF.

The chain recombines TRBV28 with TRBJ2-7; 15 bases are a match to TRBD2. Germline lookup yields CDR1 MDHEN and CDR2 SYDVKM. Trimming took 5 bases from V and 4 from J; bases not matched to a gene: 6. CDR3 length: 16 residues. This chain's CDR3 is CASSKGTSGRPYEQYF. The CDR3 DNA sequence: TGTGCCAGCAGTAAGGGGACTAGCGGGAGGCCTTACGAGCAGTACTTC. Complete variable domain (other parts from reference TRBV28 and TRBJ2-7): DVKVTQSSRYLVKRTGEKVFLECVQDMDHENMFWYRQDPGLGLRLIYFSYDVKMKEKGDIPEGYSVSREKKERFSLILESASTNQTSMYLCASSKGTSGRPYEQYFGPGTRLTVT.

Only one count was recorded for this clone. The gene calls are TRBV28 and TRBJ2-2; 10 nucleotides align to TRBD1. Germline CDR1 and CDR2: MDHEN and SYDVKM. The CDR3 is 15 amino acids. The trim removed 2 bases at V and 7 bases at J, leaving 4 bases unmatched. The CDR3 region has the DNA TGTGCCAGCAGTTTAATAGGGACAGGGGTCGGGGAGCTGTTTTTT. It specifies CASSLIGTGVGELFF.

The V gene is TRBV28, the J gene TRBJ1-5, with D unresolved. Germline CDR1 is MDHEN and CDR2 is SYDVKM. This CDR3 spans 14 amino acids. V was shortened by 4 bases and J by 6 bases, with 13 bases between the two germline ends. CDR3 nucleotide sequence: TGTGCCAGCAGTTCAAAGTGGTCGGGTCAGCCCCAGCATTTT. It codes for CASSSKWSGQPQHF. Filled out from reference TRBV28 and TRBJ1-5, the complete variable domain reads DVKVTQSSRYLVKRTGEKVFLECVQDMDHENMFWYRQDPGLGLRLIYFSYDVKMKEKGDIPEGYSVSREKKERFSLILESASTNQTSMYLCASSSKWSGQPQHFGDGTRLSIL.

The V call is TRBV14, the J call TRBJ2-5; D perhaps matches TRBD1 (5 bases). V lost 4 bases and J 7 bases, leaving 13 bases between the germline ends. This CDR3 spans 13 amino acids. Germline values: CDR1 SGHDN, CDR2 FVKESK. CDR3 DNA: TGTGCCAGCAGCCCTCAGGGAATCGGGACCCAGTACTTC. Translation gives CASSPQGIGTQYF.

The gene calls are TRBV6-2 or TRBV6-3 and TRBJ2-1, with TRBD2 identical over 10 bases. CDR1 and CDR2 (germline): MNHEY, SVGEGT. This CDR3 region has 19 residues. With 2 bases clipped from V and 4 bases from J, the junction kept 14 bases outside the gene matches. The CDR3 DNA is TGTGCCAGCAGTTACCTAGGACTAGCGGCCGCCTGGACTTACAATGAGCAGTTCTTC. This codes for CASSYLGLAAAWTYNEQFF.

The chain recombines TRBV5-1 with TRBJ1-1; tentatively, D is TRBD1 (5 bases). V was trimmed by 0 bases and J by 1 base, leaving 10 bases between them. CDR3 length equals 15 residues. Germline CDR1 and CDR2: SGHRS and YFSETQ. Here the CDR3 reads CASSLVQGRNTEAFF. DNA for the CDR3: TGCGCCAGCAGCTTGGTTCAGGGAAGGAACACTGAAGCTTTCTTT.

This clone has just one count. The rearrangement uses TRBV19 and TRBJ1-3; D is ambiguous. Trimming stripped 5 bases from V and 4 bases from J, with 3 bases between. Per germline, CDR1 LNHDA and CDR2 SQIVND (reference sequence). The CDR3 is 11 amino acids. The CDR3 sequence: CASSSGNTIYF. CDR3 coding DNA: TGTGCCAGTAGTTCAGGAAACACCATATATTTT.

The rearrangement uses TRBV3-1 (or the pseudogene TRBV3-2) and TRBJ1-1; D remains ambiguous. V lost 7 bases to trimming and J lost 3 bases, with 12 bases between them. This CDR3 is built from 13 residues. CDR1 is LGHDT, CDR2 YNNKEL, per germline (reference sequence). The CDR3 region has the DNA TGTGCCAGCACCGACGGGATCTACACTGAAGCTTTCTTT. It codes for CASTDGIYTEAFF.

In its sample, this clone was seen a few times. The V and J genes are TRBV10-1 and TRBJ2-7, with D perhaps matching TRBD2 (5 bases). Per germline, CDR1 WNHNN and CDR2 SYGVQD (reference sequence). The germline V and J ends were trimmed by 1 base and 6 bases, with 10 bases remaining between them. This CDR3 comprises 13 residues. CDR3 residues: CASSEWTGGEQYF. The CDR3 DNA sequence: TGCGCCAGCAGTGAGTGGACCGGAGGCGAGCAGTACTTC.

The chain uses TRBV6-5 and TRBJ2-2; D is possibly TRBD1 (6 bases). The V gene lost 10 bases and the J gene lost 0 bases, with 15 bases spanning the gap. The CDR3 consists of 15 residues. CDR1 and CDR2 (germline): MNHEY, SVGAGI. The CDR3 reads CATQRGTTNTGELFF. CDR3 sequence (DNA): TGTGCCACCCAAAGGGGGACAACGAACACCGGGGAGCTGTTTTTT.

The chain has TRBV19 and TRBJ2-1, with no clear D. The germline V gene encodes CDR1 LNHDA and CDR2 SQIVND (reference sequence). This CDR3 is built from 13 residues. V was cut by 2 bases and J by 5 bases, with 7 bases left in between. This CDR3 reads CASSIPTHNEQFF. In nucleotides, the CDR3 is TGTGCCAGTAGTATACCCACACACAATGAGCAGTTCTTC.

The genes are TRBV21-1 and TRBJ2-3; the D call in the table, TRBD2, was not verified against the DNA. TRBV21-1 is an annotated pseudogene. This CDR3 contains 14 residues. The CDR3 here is CANHPGGATDTQYF. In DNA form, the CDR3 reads TGTGCCAACCACCCGGGGGGAGCCACAGATACGCAGTATTTT.

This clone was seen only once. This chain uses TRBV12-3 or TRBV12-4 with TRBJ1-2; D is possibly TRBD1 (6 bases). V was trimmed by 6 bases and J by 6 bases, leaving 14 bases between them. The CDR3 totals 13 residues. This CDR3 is CASRNSGADGYTF. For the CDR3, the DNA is TGTGCCAGCAGAAACTCAGGGGCTGATGGCTACACCTTC.

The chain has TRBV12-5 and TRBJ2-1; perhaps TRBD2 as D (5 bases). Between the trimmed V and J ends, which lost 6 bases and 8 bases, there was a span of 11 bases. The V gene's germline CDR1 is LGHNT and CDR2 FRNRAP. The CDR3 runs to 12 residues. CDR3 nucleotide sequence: TGTGCTAGTGGGCTCGGGAAGGATGAGCAGTTCTTC. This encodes CASGLGKDEQFF.

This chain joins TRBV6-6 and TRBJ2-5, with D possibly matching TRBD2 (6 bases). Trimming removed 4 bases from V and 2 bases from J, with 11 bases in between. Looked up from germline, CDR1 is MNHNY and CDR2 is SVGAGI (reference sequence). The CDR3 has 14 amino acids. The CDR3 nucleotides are TGTGCCAGCAGTTTGGGGGGTCCGCAAGAGACCCAGTACTTC. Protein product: CASSLGGPQETQYF.

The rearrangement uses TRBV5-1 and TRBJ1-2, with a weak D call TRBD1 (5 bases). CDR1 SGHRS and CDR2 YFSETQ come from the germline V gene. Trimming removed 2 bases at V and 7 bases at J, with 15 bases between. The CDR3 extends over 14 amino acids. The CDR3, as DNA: TGCGCCAGCAGCTTTGGGCAGGGAATCTCTGGCTACACCTTC. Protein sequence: CASSFGQGISGYTF.

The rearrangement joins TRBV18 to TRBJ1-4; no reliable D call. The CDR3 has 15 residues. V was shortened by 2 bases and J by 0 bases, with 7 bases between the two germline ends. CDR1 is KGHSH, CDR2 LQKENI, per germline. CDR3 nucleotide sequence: TGTGCCAGCTCACCAATGCCTACAACTAATGAAAAACTGTTTTTT. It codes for CASSPMPTTNEKLFF.